This T cell receptor beta chain was captured by sequencing in a study of OX40 agonist ivuxolimab in advanced cancers. Turning to the study itself: Patients treated during dose escalation were battling hepatocellular carcinoma, melanoma, renal cell or head and neck cancer. Partial responses were observed in three patients, of whom one had hepatocellular carcinoma and two had cutaneous melanoma. It was permissible to have had prior anti-PD-1, anti-PD-L1 or anti-CTLA-4 therapy, and around 43% had some.

Repertoires were generated with immunoSEQ multiplex PCR, while TCRdb's copy carries only in-frame clones and drops some. The repertoire holds roughly 75,000 clones, with more than 70% as singletons. Study-wide points: Blood T cells, both CD4+ and CD8+, expanded clonally by week 6 at 0.1 to 3.0 mg/kg.

This clone was observed a few times. Its antigen is still unknown. The CDR3 consists of 13 residues. Trimming took 4 bases from V and 4 from J, leaving 11 bases between them. Germline CDR1 and CDR2: LGHNT and FRNRAP. The sequences come from CD4+ or CD8+ T cells sorted from blood, collected in a trial of the OX40 agonist ivuxolimab. The chain links TRBV12-5 to TRBJ2-7, with D unclear. The receptor comes from an adult with an advanced solid tumor such as melanoma, head and neck, liver or kidney cancer. The CDR3 coding sequence is TGTGCTAGTGGTTCCTACCCGCGGTACGAGCAGTACTTC. Its protein product is CASGSYPRYEQYF.